This T cell receptor (beta chain) was obtained from a study of shared clonotypes between healthy human individuals (dated by TCRdb to about 2020). Context from the whole study: Three men and two women, aged 18 to 49 years, made up the cohort. For each donor, three plates each were used for CD4 naive and CD4 memory, two plates were used for CD8 naive, and one plate was used for CD8 memory. Blood TCR repertoires of five healthy adults were deeply sequenced to estimate repertoire size and the extent of clonotype sharing between individuals. Different laboratories and diverse techniques were used to prepare libraries and sequence TCR repertoires, to increase sequencing depth and limit assay-specific biases. Leukapheresis yielded between about 0.94 and 9.5 billion PBMCs per donor.

The paper's findings and limits, for the study overall: Higher generation probabilities were observed for clonotypes shared by all four sorted-subset donors than for non-shared clonotypes. When several donors were compared, the shared fraction of clonotypes was about 5% for naive CD4, less than 4% for naive CD8, roughly 2.5% for memory CD4, and less than 0.45% for memory CD8. Pairwise subsampling led to the expectation that sequencing depth would affect the degree of clonotype sharing among donors. Because the study included a small number of donors, the genetic and exposure-history diversity represented was limited. Even with the large sequencing depth, rarefaction of the sorted-subset datasets indicated that sequencing was incomplete. Estimated clonotype richness was generally larger for naive than for memory subsets. Sampling was restricted to blood, and TCR repertoires in tissues likely differ from the TCR repertoires found in blood.

Note on this clone: Its antigen has not been determined. Base-call qualities are not available, and no considerably larger clone is one nucleotide away.

TCR CDR3 regions were amplified from genomic DNA by multiplex PCR using the deep immunoSEQ assay. Extracted genomic DNA from each cell subset was spread evenly across all wells of several immunoSEQ 96-well plates, with each plate serving as a replicate. Each replicate PCR for sorted subsets received about 220 ng genomic DNA, equal to about 29,000 T cell genomes. Purified libraries were quantified with a Qubit 3.0 fluorometer, sized on a Bioanalyzer 2100, and re-quantified with the KAPA Library Quantification kit. Every immunoSEQ 96-well plate was sequenced on a dedicated single-read 150-cycle Illumina NextSeq 550 flow cell. The authors' pipeline ran thus. The immunoSEQ output contained only junctional sequences without quality scores, so filtering could not match that applied to full-length reads. To assign V/J genes and CDR3, sequences were annotated against IMGT germline references using PyIR, a Python wrapper for IgBLAST v1.9. Any read was removed if the V/J assignment was weak (E-value above 1e-6), the CDR3 was missing, or the read contained stop codons, out-of-frame junctions, or ambiguous translated residues. V3J clonotypes were defined as sequences sharing the same inferred V gene, J gene, and CDR3 amino acid sequence. Percentage overlap between repertoires was computed as shared unique clonotypes divided by the size of the smaller repertoire. Richness of each repertoire was evaluated using RTK rarefaction, the Chao1 estimator, and Recon v2.1 estimates of unobserved clonotypes. Generation probabilities for all TCRbeta clonotypes obtained by the gDNA method from a handful of donors were computed using OLGA. TCRdb took over this immuneACCESS table, retaining in-frame rearrangements with V and J assigned. Such tables are incomplete; in checked studies, under half of the missing clones stem from an unresolved V gene, and the remainder is unexplained. V, J and clone size derive from that table, while D and trimming were established from the DNA sequence. This sample has 560,000 or so clones in its table, and around 96% of those were observed once. Less than 0.13% of the sample belongs to the ten largest clones.

In the germline V gene, CDR1 corresponds to MGHRA and CDR2 to YSYEKL. The CDR3, from cysteine to phenylalanine, totals 17 residues. Only CDR3 DNA remains: 51 bases, in frame from the first base. The junction shows trimming of 0 bases on V and 0 bases on J, and the gene matches do not reach 3 bases of it. CD8 naive samples were CD45RO-negative cells positively selected for CCR7, giving a CD45RA+CCR7+ population that excluded TemRA cells. The donors were healthy, HIV-negative adults with no recently reported acute infections or vaccinations. Only Caucasian adults living in Nashville, Tennessee, USA were represented among the donors. Blood was collected by leukapheresis, and PBMCs were isolated by Ficoll-Histopaque density gradient centrifugation and then cryopreserved in liquid nitrogen vapor phase. Analytical flow cytometry was used to check the purity and quantity of every magnetically sorted T cell population. From each sorted fraction, genomic DNA was isolated and quantified by UV absorbance on a Nanodrop 2000c.

The origin of this receptor is a woman aged 30 to 39 in good health. The sample comprised naive CD8+ T cells sorted from blood. This specimen's cell subset or site label, per the study, means: CD45RA+CCR7+. This chain is built from TRBV4-1 and TRBJ2-7, with 12 bases in between that match TRBD2. CDR3 protein: CASSQELLAGGSYEQYF. The DNA sequence is TGCGCCAGCAGCCAAGAACTACTAGCGGGAGGCTCCTACGAGCAGTACTTC.